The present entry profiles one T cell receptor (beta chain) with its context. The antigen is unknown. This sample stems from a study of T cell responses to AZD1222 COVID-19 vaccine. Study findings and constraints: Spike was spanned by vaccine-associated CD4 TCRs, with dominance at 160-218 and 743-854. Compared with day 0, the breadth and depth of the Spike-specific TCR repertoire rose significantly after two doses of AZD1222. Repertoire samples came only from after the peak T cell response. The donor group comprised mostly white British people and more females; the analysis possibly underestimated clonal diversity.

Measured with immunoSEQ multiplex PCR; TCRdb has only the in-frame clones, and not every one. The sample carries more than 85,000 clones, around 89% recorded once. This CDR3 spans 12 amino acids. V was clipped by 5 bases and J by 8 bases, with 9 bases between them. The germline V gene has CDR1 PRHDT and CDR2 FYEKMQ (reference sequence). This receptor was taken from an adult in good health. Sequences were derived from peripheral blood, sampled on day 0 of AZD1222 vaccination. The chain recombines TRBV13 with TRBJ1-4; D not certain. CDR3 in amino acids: CASSARKEKLFF. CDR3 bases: TGTGCCAGCAGCGCACGTAAAGAAAAACTGTTTTTT.